What follows are 25 T cell receptor beta chains derived from one specimen sequenced in a study of TIL therapy for anti-PD-1-resistant metastatic lung cancer. The libraries were made with immunoSEQ v3. Assay used: immunoSEQ multiplex PCR; TCRdb lists only in-frame clones, some missing. The data hold several thousand clones, with 64% observed a single time. Time point given: pre-treatment sample, taken before nivolumab and TIL therapy. The tumor samples were excised metastases, mostly pleural nodules or supraclavicular lymph nodes. Sample: tumor tissue, taken at baseline. The receptors shown here come from a person aged 25-85 years with non-small cell lung cancer.

The chain carries TRBV7-2 and TRBJ1-4, with D unclear. Looked up from germline, CDR1 is SGHTA and CDR2 is FQGNSA. Trimming cost V 1 base and J 5 bases, with 11 bases left between them. The CDR3 is made up of 15 amino acids. The CDR3 bases are TGTGCCAGCAGCTTAGTCTCAAACAACAATGAAAAACTGTTTTTT. The encoded protein is CASSLVSNNNEKLFF.

The table lists this clone with a few counts. The chain is built from TRBV19 and TRBJ2-2, with TRBD1 matching over 9 bases. V was pared by 4 bases and J by 1 base, with 7 bases of the junction left unmatched. The germline CDR1 and CDR2 sequences are LNHDA and SQIVND (reference sequence). The CDR3 totals 17 residues. The CDR3 coding sequence is TGTGCCAGTAGTACGTACAGGGGGCCGAAGAACACCGGGGAGCTGTTTTTT. Translation gives CASSTYRGPKNTGELFF. Supplemented by reference TRBV19 and TRBJ2-2, the full variable domain reads DGGITQSPKYLFRKEGQNVTLSCEQNLNHDAMYWYRQDPGQGLRLIYYSQIVNDFQKGDIAEGYSVSREKKESFPLTVTSAQKNPTAFYLCASSTYRGPKNTGELFFGEGSRLTVL.

The chain employs TRBV23-1 and TRBJ2-3; the match to TRBD1 covers 7 bases. TRBV23-1 is filed as an ORF, its function uncertain. V was pared by 3 bases and J by 0 bases, with 18 bases of the junction left unmatched. The CDR3 spans 20 residues. CDR3 sequence: CASSHAALPTGQNSTDTQYF. The CDR3 DNA reads as TGCGCCAGCAGTCACGCGGCGCTGCCCACGGGACAGAATAGCACAGATACGCAGTATTTT.

The genes are TRBV27 and TRBJ2-7, with D possibly called TRBD1 or TRBD2 (6 bases each). The germline CDR1 and CDR2 sequences are MNHEY and SMNVEV (reference sequence). The V end lost 6 bases, the J end lost 3 bases, and 21 bases lay between the germline ends. The CDR3 consists of 16 residues. The CDR3 is CASRGASDPDNYEQYF. The CDR3 DNA follows: TGTGCCAGCAGGGGGGCTAGCGACCCAGACAACTACGAGCAGTACTTC.

The chain recombines TRBV28 with TRBJ1-5; D is unresolved. The length of the CDR3 is 14 residues. Trimming removed 6 bases at V and 2 bases at J, with 11 bases between. Germline V gives CDR1 MDHEN, CDR2 SYDVKM. The CDR3 reads CASSLQRGNQPQHF. The CDR3 region has the DNA TGTGCCAGCAGCCTCCAACGGGGCAATCAGCCCCAGCATTTT.

This clone was counted only a few times. The chain employs TRBV5-1 and TRBJ2-7; 8 nucleotides line up with TRBD1. V was pared by 5 bases and J by 5 bases, with 6 bases of the junction left unmatched. CDR3 length equals 13 residues. Germline CDR1 is SGHRS and CDR2 is YFSETQ. CDR3 protein: CASRVGQVHEQYF. In DNA, the CDR3 is TGCGCCAGCAGGGTGGGACAGGTCCACGAGCAGTACTTC.

The CDR3 nucleotides are TGTGCCAGCAGTCCCGCCGGGCGCGCCTACGAGCAGTACTTC. This codes for CASSPAGRAYEQYF. The rearrangement uses TRBV28 and TRBJ2-7; D gene ambiguous. Trimming cost V 5 bases and J 2 bases, with 13 bases left between them. This CDR3 is built from 14 residues. CDR1 is MDHEN and CDR2 is SYDVKM in the germline V gene.

CDR3 DNA: TGTGCCAGCAGCTCGGGACTAACAAACAATGAGCAGTTCTTC. This translates into CASSSGLTNNEQFF. V and J are TRBV6-2 or TRBV6-3 and TRBJ2-1; 7 bases are shared with TRBD2. Trimming took 6 bases from V and 5 from J; bases not matched to a gene: 7. The CDR3 consists of 14 residues. Germline V gives CDR1 MNHEY, CDR2 SVGEGT.

The chain combines TRBV7-9 with TRBJ1-6, with a weak D call TRBD1 (5 bases). Germline V gene data show CDR1 as SEHNR and CDR2 as FQNEAQ (reference sequence). The CDR3 is made up of 13 amino acids. Trimming took 1 base from V and 12 from J, leaving 10 bases between them. The CDR3 coding sequence is TGTGCCAGCAGCTTAGACCAGGGAGTACCCCTCCACTTT. It is translated as CASSLDQGVPLHF.

V gene TRBV3-1 (or the pseudogene TRBV3-2) combines with J gene TRBJ2-2, with 8 nucleotides matching TRBD1. Germline V lookup: CDR1 LGHDT, CDR2 YNNKEL (reference sequence). Germline trimming cut 4 bases from V and 4 bases from J; bases unmatched to any gene: 5. The CDR3 covers 15 residues. The CDR3 here is CASSLRGHGTGELFF. The DNA for the CDR3 is TGTGCCAGCAGCCTCAGGGGGCATGGCACCGGGGAGCTGTTTTTT.

This clone showed up just a few times. The chain couples TRBV5-1 to TRBJ1-1; D is ambiguous. Germline V gene lookup returns CDR1 SGHRS and CDR2 YFSETQ. This CDR3 is built from 13 residues. V was clipped by 0 bases and J by 9 bases, with 12 bases between them. CDR3 sequence: CASSLAGERKAFF. CDR3 DNA: TGCGCCAGCAGCTTGGCCGGAGAAAGGAAAGCTTTCTTT.

This chain connects TRBV7-3 to TRBJ2-6; possibly TRBD2 for D (6 bases). Germline loops: CDR1 SGHTA, CDR2 FQGTGA. The CDR3 has 18 residues. The V and J ends lost 0 bases and 2 bases respectively, with 14 bases between them. The CDR3 here is CASSLTVLGGAGANVLTF. The CDR3 nucleotides read TGTGCCAGCAGCTTAACGGTGCTCGGGGGAGCTGGGGCCAACGTCCTGACTTTC. Full variable domain (outside the CDR3, taken from reference TRBV7-3 and TRBJ2-6): GAGVSQTPSNKVTEKGKYVELRCDPISGHTALYWYRQSLGQGPEFLIYFQGTGAADDSGLPNDRFFAVRPEGSVSTLKIQRTERGDSAVYLCASSLTVLGGAGANVLTFGAGSRLTVL.

V usage is TRBV18 and J usage is TRBJ2-5, with D unclear. The germline CDR1 and CDR2 sequences are KGHSH and LQKENI. The germline V and J ends were trimmed by 3 bases and 4 bases, with 6 bases remaining between them. This CDR3 is 12 amino acids long. The DNA of the CDR3 is TGTGCCAGCTCACCTCTGGGAGAGACCCAGTACTTC. This encodes CASSPLGETQYF.

V is TRBV7-9 and J is TRBJ2-1; TRBD2 matches 10 bases. V shed 2 bases and J 5 bases; nucleotides not matched to a gene: 3. The CDR3 loop spans 15 amino acids. Germline loops: CDR1 SEHNR, CDR2 FQNEAQ (reference sequence). This CDR3 is CASSLIAGGNNEQFF. The CDR3, as DNA: TGTGCCAGCAGCTTAATAGCGGGGGGTAACAATGAGCAGTTCTTC.

This chain uses TRBV29-1 with TRBJ2-7; 7 bases agree with TRBD2. The V and J ends lost 4 bases and 5 bases, in that order; junction bases with no gene match: 5. CDR3 length equals 12 residues. Germline CDR1 reads SQVTM; CDR2 reads ANQGSEA. As DNA, the CDR3 is TGCAGCGTTGTGCGGGGGACGAACGAGCAGTACTTC. Amino acid sequence: CSVVRGTNEQYF.

The genes are TRBV4-3 and TRBJ2-2, with TRBD2 matching over 8 bases. The CDR3 extends over 17 amino acids. After removal of 1 base from V and 1 base from J, the junction contained 5 bases not matched to a gene. Germline-derived CDR1 and CDR2 are LGHNA and YSLEER. CDR3: CASSQVGAGGNTGELFF. CDR3 DNA: TGCGCCAGCAGCCAAGTCGGGGCGGGAGGGAACACCGGGGAGCTGTTTTTT.

The rearrangement joins TRBV3-1 (or the pseudogene TRBV3-2) to TRBJ2-7; the D is unclear. The CDR3 length is 13 residues. Per germline, CDR1 LGHDT and CDR2 YNNKEL (reference sequence). V lost 4 bases and J 2 bases, leaving 9 bases between the germline ends. CDR3: CASSPAPPYEQYF. CDR3 sequence (DNA): TGTGCCAGCAGCCCGGCCCCCCCCTACGAGCAGTACTTC.

This chain joins TRBV7-2 and TRBJ2-7; 8 nucleotides match TRBD1. J was trimmed by 5 bases and V by 4 bases; bases with no gene match: 4. CDR1 is SGHTA, CDR2 FQGNSA, per germline. The CDR3 has 13 amino acids. CDR3 sequence reads: CASSYRGADEQYF. The CDR3 region has the DNA TGTGCCAGCAGCTACAGGGGGGCGGACGAGCAGTACTTC.

The rearrangement uses TRBV30 and TRBJ2-1; a possible D gene is TRBD2 (5 bases). In germline, CDR1 is GTSNPN, CDR2 SVGIG (reference sequence). Trimming removed 0 bases at V and 3 bases at J, with 15 bases between. This CDR3 spans 16 amino acids. CDR3 nucleotides: TGTGCCTGGAGTGTATGGACTCGGGATCGCTACAATGAGCAGTTCTTC. This codes for CAWSVWTRDRYNEQFF.

The sample holds a few counts of this clone. The chain joins TRBV4-2 to TRBJ1-4; 8 bases are a match to TRBD1. This CDR3 has 16 residues. V was pared by 4 bases and J by 7 bases, with 11 bases of the junction left unmatched. In germline, CDR1 is LGHNA, CDR2 YNFKEQ. CDR3 residues: CASSPLTGGWSEKLFF. CDR3 in DNA: TGTGCCAGCAGCCCACTAACAGGGGGGTGGAGTGAAAAACTGTTTTTT.

This clone occurred once. J is TRBJ1-3 and V is TRBV2; weak D call: TRBD1 (5 bases). Germline assignment: CDR1 SNHLY and CDR2 FYNNEI. The CDR3 loop spans 13 amino acids. Between the trimmed V and J ends, which lost 6 bases and 2 bases, there was a span of 8 bases. The CDR3 is CASRRDAGNTIYF. CDR3 nucleotide sequence: TGTGCCAGCAGGAGGGACGCTGGAAACACCATATATTTT.

This clone was detected once. This sequence joins TRBV7-2 and TRBJ2-7; D possibly corresponds to TRBD1 (5 bases). The CDR3 is 15 amino acids. V was shortened by 4 bases and J by 7 bases, with 20 bases between the two germline ends. Germline V gene lookup returns CDR1 SGHTA and CDR2 FQGNSA. The CDR3 DNA is TGTGCCAGCAGCTCAGGGCCCGCCAGCGCGTCGGAGCAGTACTTC. Its protein is CASSSGPASASEQYF.

The chain is built from TRBV7-2 and TRBJ2-7, with D possibly called TRBD1 or TRBD2 (5 bases each). Trimming pared 6 bases from V and 2 bases from J, leaving 17 bases between. This CDR3 is built from 15 residues. Germline CDR1 reads SGHTA; CDR2 reads FQGNSA. CDR3 loop: CASSSRGTAAYEQYF. The CDR3 DNA reads TGTGCCAGCAGTAGCCGAGGGACGGCCGCCTACGAGCAGTACTTC.

The J gene is TRBJ1-2, the V gene TRBV2; D might be TRBD1 (6 bases). The CDR3 is 14 amino acids. In germline, CDR1 is SNHLY, CDR2 FYNNEI. The V gene lost 5 bases and the J gene lost 6 bases, with 16 bases spanning the gap. This CDR3 reads CASSRDNTLDGYTF. The CDR3 DNA follows: TGTGCCAGCAGTCGGGACAACACCCTGGATGGCTACACCTTC.

This chain links TRBV7-2 with TRBJ2-3; D is undetermined. This CDR3 comprises 12 residues. The V end lost 5 bases, the J end lost 5 bases, and 8 bases lay between the germline ends. Germline values: CDR1 SGHTA, CDR2 FQGNSA. This CDR3 reads CASSTPRDTQYF. DNA of the CDR3: TGTGCCAGCAGCACCCCGCGAGATACGCAGTATTTT.